The entry below describes one T cell receptor (beta chain). The assay was immunoSEQ multiplex PCR, and TCRdb's table has in-frame clones only and misses some. The sample carries 150,000 or so clones, 70% to 90% recorded once. This specimen belongs to a study of control samples from healthy donors and cancer patients. Germline V lookup: CDR1 LNHDA, CDR2 SQIVND (reference sequence). V was clipped by 8 bases and J by 4 bases; unmatched bases: 5. The CDR3 loop spans 13 amino acids. The sequence was collected from a man younger than 35 in good health. Sequencing input: blood. The V call is TRBV19, the J call TRBJ1-2; 9 bases align to TRBD1. The chain's CDR3 is CASFTGGGYGYTF. The CDR3 coding sequence is TGTGCCAGTTTCACAGGGGGCGGCTATGGCTACACCTTC. The complete variable domain, with remaining parts taken from reference TRBV19 and TRBJ1-2, reads DGGITQSPKYLFRKEGQNVTLSCEQNLNHDAMYWYRQDPGQGLRLIYYSQIVNDFQKGDIAEGYSVSREKKESFPLTVTSAQKNPTAFYLCASFTGGGYGYTFGSGTRLTVV.